The 15 T cell receptor beta chains given below trace back to one sample, sequenced in a study of identifying expanded T cells in peripheral blood. This table comes from immunoSEQ multiplex PCR, and its TCRdb copy is limited to in-frame clones, with some not included. The data hold 95,000 to 100,000 clones, with around 90% observed a single time. The source material was blood. These receptors were obtained from a person aged 18 to 75 in good health.

J is TRBJ2-3 and V is TRBV29-1, with D unclear. V lost 3 bases to trimming and J lost 6 bases, with 25 bases between them. This CDR3 is 17 amino acids long. Germline V gene data show CDR1 as SQVTM and CDR2 as ANQGSEA. CDR3 nucleotides: TGCAGCGTTGATAAACGCGGTGGAGACATGAACGGGGATACGCAGTATTTT. Protein sequence: CSVDKRGGDMNGDTQYF.

The gene calls are TRBV18 and TRBJ2-3, with TRBD2 matching over 8 bases. From germline, CDR1 is KGHSH and CDR2 LQKENI. CDR3 length: 16 residues. V lost 1 base to trimming and J lost 0 bases; unmatched junction nucleotides: 3. The CDR3 DNA reads as TGTGCCAGCTCACCACTCCAGCGGGGGAGCACAGATACGCAGTATTTT. Translated, it gives CASSPLQRGSTDTQYF.

This chain joins TRBV27 and TRBJ1-5, with D tentatively TRBD1 (5 bases). CDR1 and CDR2 (germline): MNHEY, SMNVEV (reference sequence). CDR3 length: 15 amino acids. Deletions cut 4 bases from V and 0 bases from J, with 10 bases between. The CDR3: CASSWVRDSNQPQHF. The CDR3 region has the DNA TGTGCCAGCAGTTGGGTCAGGGATAGCAATCAGCCCCAGCATTTT.

V usage is TRBV19 and J usage is TRBJ2-1; 7 positions agree with TRBD1. The CDR3 spans 14 residues. Germline CDR1 is LNHDA and CDR2 is SQIVND (reference sequence). V dropped 11 bases and J dropped 4; count of bases not matched to a gene: 11. CDR3: CAPEPGGSYNEQFF. The DNA of the CDR3 is TGTGCCCCAGAACCAGGGGGATCATACAATGAGCAGTTCTTC.

The CDR3 reads CASRPTGSSYNSPLHF. The CDR3 DNA reads TGCGCCAGCAGGCCAACAGGGAGCTCCTATAATTCACCCCTCCACTTT. The chain employs TRBV4-1 and TRBJ1-6, with D possibly TRBD1 on 6 matching bases. Trimming stripped 6 bases from V and 0 bases from J, with 12 bases between. The CDR3 totals 16 residues. Per germline, CDR1 MGHRA and CDR2 YSYEKL.

The rearrangement joins TRBV18 to TRBJ2-1; 14 bases match TRBD2. J gave up 9 bases and V 2 bases, and 6 bases lay outside the gene matches. Germline V CDR1 and CDR2: KGHSH, LQKENI. There are 16 residues in the CDR3. CDR3 region: CASSPRTSGGIGEQFF. DNA for the CDR3: TGTGCCAGCTCACCAAGGACTAGCGGGGGGATTGGTGAGCAGTTCTTC.

The chain carries TRBV19 and TRBJ1-5, with D possibly matching TRBD1 (6 bases). The length of the CDR3 is 14 residues. V lost 10 bases, J lost 5 bases, and 18 bases lay in between. The germline V gene has CDR1 LNHDA and CDR2 SQIVND (reference sequence). In nucleotides, the CDR3 is TGTGCCACTTCGAGGCGGGGGGCTCATCAGCCCCAGCATTTT. The encoded protein is CATSRRGAHQPQHF.

This clone was counted once. The chain links TRBV18 to TRBJ2-7; 12 bases match TRBD1. Losses at the gene ends were 5 bases for V and 7 bases for J; bases not matched to a gene: 9. This CDR3 contains 15 residues. CDR1 is KGHSH and CDR2 is LQKENI in the germline V gene. Written as DNA, the CDR3 is TGTGCCAGCTCAGCCCCGGGACAGGGGGCTGGAGAGCAGTACTTC. It specifies CASSAPGQGAGEQYF. The variable domain in full, completed from reference TRBV18 and TRBJ2-7, reads NAGVMQNPRHLVRRRGQEARLRCSPMKGHSHVYWYRQLPEEGLKFMVYLQKENIIDESGMPKERFSAEFPKEGPSILRIQQVVRGDSAAYFCASSAPGQGAGEQYFGPGTRLTVT.

This clone has only a few counts. This chain connects TRBV5-1 to TRBJ2-6; no reliable D call. This CDR3 region has 15 residues. Germline assignment: CDR1 SGHRS and CDR2 YFSETQ. V was pared by 0 bases and J by 1 base, with 5 bases between. The CDR3 spells CASSLDSSGANVLTF. As DNA, the CDR3 is TGCGCCAGCAGCTTGGACAGTTCTGGGGCCAACGTCCTGACTTTC.

This clone was detected only once. The chain carries TRBV29-1 and TRBJ2-2; perhaps TRBD2 as D (6 bases). There are 12 residues in the CDR3. V lost 4 bases, J lost 6 bases, and 9 bases lay in between. CDR1 is SQVTM and CDR2 is ANQGSEA in the germline V gene. CDR3 amino acids: CSVGRGAGELFF. In DNA, the CDR3 is TGCAGCGTTGGGAGGGGCGCCGGGGAGCTGTTTTTT.

The rearrangement links TRBV2 to TRBJ1-1; possible D gene TRBD1, 5 bases. The CDR3 extends over 14 amino acids. Germline V CDR1 and CDR2: SNHLY, FYNNEI. V was shortened by 7 bases and J by 3 bases, with 15 bases between the two germline ends. Written as DNA, the CDR3 is TGTGCCAGCAACCCCCAGGGCGGAGACACTGAAGCTTTCTTT. Translation: CASNPQGGDTEAFF. The whole variable domain, remainder taken from reference TRBV2 and TRBJ1-1, is EPEVTQTPSHQVTQMGQEVILRCVPISNHLYFYWYRQILGQKVEFLVSFYNNEISEKSEIFDDQFSVERPDGSNFTLKIRSTKLEDSAMYFCASNPQGGDTEAFFGQGTRLTVV.

This clone has only a few counts. The chain has TRBV18 and TRBJ1-2; D is perhaps TRBD1 (6 bases). Germline loops: CDR1 KGHSH, CDR2 LQKENI. Trimming left V 3 bases short and J 4 bases short, with 12 bases between. This CDR3 contains 14 residues. CDR3: CASSPQQGRYGYTF. The CDR3 DNA reads TGTGCCAGCTCACCCCAACAGGGTCGCTATGGCTACACCTTC.

The chain is built from TRBV7-9 and TRBJ2-5, with unresolved D. With the DNA end fitting TRBJ2-7 better, the J assignment may be wrong. This CDR3 contains 14 residues. CDR1 is SEHNR, CDR2 FQNEAQ, per germline (reference sequence). CDR3 coding DNA: TGTGCCAGCAGCTCGCCCGGTCCGTCCTACGAGCAGTACTTC. Its translation: CASSSPGPSYEQYF.

V is TRBV5-6 and J is TRBJ1-1; 8 bases match TRBD1. The CDR3 has 17 amino acids. Germline assignment: CDR1 SGHDT and CDR2 YYEEEE. Trimming took 2 bases from V and 5 from J; bases not matched to a gene: 14. In nucleotides, the CDR3 is TGTGCCAGCAGCTTCTGGCAGGGGGCGCCGGCGGGGACTGAAGCTTTCTTT. Translating gives CASSFWQGAPAGTEAFF. The complete variable domain, with remaining parts taken from reference TRBV5-6 and TRBJ1-1, reads DAGVTQSPTHLIKTRGQQVTLRCSPKSGHDTVSWYQQALGQGPQFIFQYYEEEERQRGNFPDRFSGHQFPNYSSELNVNALLLGDSALYLCASSFWQGAPAGTEAFFGQGTRLTVV.

This clone was counted once. This chain links TRBV5-1 with TRBJ2-2, with D perhaps given as TRBD1 or TRBD2 (5 bases each). There are 18 residues in the CDR3. The germline CDR1 and CDR2 sequences are SGHRS and YFSETQ. V gave up 1 base and J gave up 0 bases, with 16 bases separating them. DNA of the CDR3: TGCGCCAGCAGCTTGATAGGCAGGGAGAACGCGAACACCGGGGAGCTGTTTTTT. It yields the protein CASSLIGRENANTGELFF. Using reference TRBV5-1 and TRBJ2-2 for the parts outside the CDR3, the full variable domain is KAGVTQTPRYLIKTRGQQVTLSCSPISGHRSVSWYQQTPGQGLQFLFEYFSETQRNKGNFPGRFSGRQFSNSRSEMNVSTLELGDSALYLCASSLIGRENANTGELFFGEGSRLTVL.